This paragraph reports one T cell receptor (beta chain). Germline V CDR1 and CDR2: MNHEY, SVGAGI. The V and J ends lost 7 bases and 0 bases, in that order; junction bases with no gene match: 9. The CDR3 length is 16 residues. The data originate from a study of blood T cells in healthy people across ages. Next came a second PCR, run for about 7 to 12 cycles, which used a sample-barcoded 5' primer along with a J-beta primer mix. TCRdb analysed the 5' RACE reads with MiXCR anew, one entry per CDR3 protein. The sample gives roughly 2 million distinct CDR3 sequences, just under 50% of which show up once; 2.1% is in the top ten.

J is TRBJ1-1 and V is TRBV6-5; the match to TRBD1 covers 9 bases. Sequenced: blood. The TCR sequence derives from a woman aged 40 to 49 in good health. CDR3: CASTSRRTGVNTEAFF. The CDR3 DNA follows: TGTGCCAGCACGAGCCGTAGGACAGGGGTGAACACTGAAGCTTTCTTT.